This TCR beta chain was sequenced in a study of CD8 T cells in ankylosing spondylitis. Whole-study results and caveats: Seemingly characteristic of ankylosing spondylitis blood was a TCR beta motif consisting of under ten highly homologous variants.

Of note for this clonotype: As yet, its antigen is unknown.

Making the TCR beta libraries involved quantitative 5'-RACE with molecular barcodes. Using its own MiXCR run on the 5' RACE reads, TCRdb lists one record per CDR3 protein. Of around 480,000 distinct CDR3 sequences listed, 15% to 20% were seen once; the top ten hold approximately 0.93%. The germline V and J ends were trimmed by 6 bases and 2 bases, with 14 bases remaining between them. The CDR3 has 14 residues. Per the germline V gene, CDR1 is MNHEY and CDR2 is SMNVEV (reference sequence). Sequenced material: blood, either unsorted or a sorted T cell fraction (not recorded which). This sequence joins TRBV27 and TRBJ2-7; weak D call: TRBD2 (5 bases). This TCR was recovered from a male donor with ankylosing spondylitis. The CDR3 DNA is TGTGCCAGCAGAGTGAGCGGAATTACCTACGAGCAGTACTTC. Protein sequence: CASRVSGITYEQYF.